The rows below give T cell receptor beta chains drawn from one sample of a study of blood T cell repertoires in COVID-19. Libraries were prepared by immunoSEQ multiplex PCR; TCRdb keeps only in-frame clonotypes and omits some of them. This table holds roughly 70,000 clones, around nine tenths found once. Sequencing input: peripheral blood. The receptors derive from a man in his 70s with acute or convalescent COVID-19. Each CDR3 is given with its conserved first and last residue. Fields, in order: J gene, V gene, clone size, D gene, CDR3 DNA, CDR3 protein. D genes are given only for firm matches. Clone size, where shown, is once, few, many, or a class for clones that have expanded.

TRBJ2-5 | TRBV9 | once | TRBD2 | TGTGCCAGCAGCGTGGGTGGACTAGCGGGGTTAGAGACCCAGTACTTC | CASSVGGLAGLETQYF
TRBJ2-1 | TRBV9 | NA | TRBD1 | TGTGCCAGCAGCGCCGGGACAGGGTTGGGCCTCCATGAGCAGTTCTTC | CASSAGTGLGLHEQFF
TRBJ1-5 | TRBV19 | NA | TRBD1 | TGTGCCAGTAGTCCTGGGACAGGGAATCAGCCCCAGCATTTT | CASSPGTGNQPQHF
TRBJ1-5 | TRBV4-2 | NA | TRBD1 | TGTGCCAGCAGCCAAGACCCCGGGACAGTTAACCAGCCCCAGCATTTT | CASSQDPGTVNQPQHF
TRBJ2-3 | TRBV10-3 | NA | NA | TGTGCCATCAGTCTCGAAACTAGCACAGATACGCAGTATTTT | CAISLETSTDTQYF
TRBJ2-5 | TRBV9 | NA | NA | TGTGCCAGCAGCGCTTACGAGGGGACCCAGTACTTC | CASSAYEGTQYF
TRBJ1-2 | TRBV2 | NA | NA | TGTGCCAGCAGTGCATCGGTTAACTATGGCTACACCTTC | CASSASVNYGYTF
TRBJ1-1 | TRBV5-4 | NA | TRBD1 | TGTGCCAGCAGCTTGGGGACAGGTAACACTGAAGCTTTCTTT | CASSLGTGNTEAFF
TRBJ2-1 | TRBV7-8 | NA | TRBD1 | TGTGCCAGCAGCCGAGAGAAGCGGTCGGCGACAGGGGCCAATGAGCAGTTCTTC | CASSREKRSATGANEQFF
TRBJ1-5 | TRBV5-1 | NA | NA | TGCGCCAGCAGCCTACAGGGTGGCAATCAGCCCCAGCATTTT | CASSLQGGNQPQHF
TRBJ1-1 | TRBV20-1 | NA | TRBD1 | TGCAGTGCTAGTACAGGGGGCGCGAATGAAGCTTTCTTT | CSASTGGANEAFF
TRBJ2-2 | TRBV24-1 | NA | NA | TGTGCCACCAGTCGGGGGACCGGGGAGCTGTTTTTT | CATSRGTGELFF
TRBJ2-3 | TRBV7-2 | few | NA | TGTGCCAGCAGTATAGATACGCAGTATTTT | CASSIDTQYF
TRBJ2-4 | TRBV19 | once | NA | TGTGCCAGTAGTCCCTCAAGGGGGAGCTATTTGCTGTACTTC | CASSPSRGSYLLYF
TRBJ2-2 | TRBV13 | NA | TRBD1 | TGTGCCAGCAGCTTAGAAAAAAGGGGGCTGACTTACACCGGGGAGCTGTTTTTT | CASSLEKRGLTYTGELFF
TRBJ2-7 | TRBV7-8 | NA | NA | TGTGCCAGCAGCTTCACCAGGGACTACGAGCAGTACTTC | CASSFTRDYEQYF
TRBJ2-7 | TRBV29-1 | NA | TRBD2 | TGCAGCGTCGAAAGACCCGGGGGGGAGCAGTACTTC | CSVERPGGEQYF
TRBJ2-7 | TRBV2 | NA | TRBD1 | TGTGCCAGCGGGGGACAGGGAACCTACGAGCAGTACTTC | CASGGQGTYEQYF
TRBJ1-2 | TRBV7-9 | NA | NA | TGTGCCAGCAGCTTCCTCCGGAGGGGTGTAAACTATGGCTACACCTTC | CASSFLRRGVNYGYTF
TRBJ2-7 | TRBV29-1 | NA | NA | TGCAGCGTTGTTCTGGGCAGGGGTCACTACGAGCAGTACTTC | CSVVLGRGHYEQYF
TRBJ2-2 | TRBV5-1 | NA | TRBD2 | TGCGCCAGCAGCCCAACTAGCGGCGCGAACACCGGGGAGCTGTTTTTT | CASSPTSGANTGELFF
TRBJ1-6 | TRBV19 | NA | NA | TGTGCCAGTAGTATACAGGGGAGATCACCCCTCCACTTT | CASSIQGRSPLHF
TRBJ1-6 | TRBV11-2 | NA | NA | TGTGCCAGCAGCTCGGGGAGTGTTCGCAATTCACCCCTCCACTTT | CASSSGSVRNSPLHF
TRBJ1-1 | TRBV6-2/TRBV6-3 | NA | NA | TGTGCCAGCAGTTCGATGTTTGGGCCGAACACTGAAGCTTTCTTT | CASSSMFGPNTEAFF
TRBJ1-4 | TRBV9 | once | NA | TGTGCCAGCAGCGTCGGACAGTACTACGAAAAACTGTTTTTT | CASSVGQYYEKLFF
TRBJ1-5 | TRBV23-1 | NA | NA | TGCGCCAGCAGCTGGGGCGGGAGACAGAGAAAGAATCAGCCCCAGCATTTT | CASSWGGRQRKNQPQHF
TRBJ1-2 | TRBV9 | NA | TRBD1 | TGTGCCAGCAGCGCCTCCGGGACAGGGAACACCTTC | CASSASGTGNTF
TRBJ2-3 | TRBV3-1/TRBV3-2 | NA | TRBD2 | TGTGCCAGCAGCCAACGGTTTATAGTTGGACGGGGGGTCCCGCCCGAGCAGTATTTT | CASSQRFIVGRGVPPEQYF
TRBJ2-2 | TRBV27 | NA | NA | TGTGCCAGCAGTCGTGGGGACACCAACTCCGGGGAGCTGTTTTTT | CASSRGDTNSGELFF
TRBJ2-3 | TRBV18 | NA | TRBD2 | TGTGCCAGCTCACCTCCGGGACTAGCGGGGCGTGGGGCGGATACGCAGTATTTT | CASSPPGLAGRGADTQYF
TRBJ1-1 | TRBV6-5 | NA | TRBD1 | TGTGCCAGCGGACAGGGCTACACTGAAGCTTTCTTT | CASGQGYTEAFF
TRBJ1-2 | TRBV7-8 | few | NA | TGTGCCAGCAGCTCTCAGGGGATGGGGGGCTACACCTTC | CASSSQGMGGYTF
TRBJ1-5 | TRBV15 | NA | NA | TGTGCCACCAGCAAGGCCGGGTATCAGCCCCAGCATTTT | CATSKAGYQPQHF
TRBJ2-3 | TRBV9 | NA | TRBD1 | TGTGCCAGCAGCGCCTCGGACAGGCTGAGCACAGATACGCAGTATTTT | CASSASDRLSTDTQYF
TRBJ2-1 | TRBV5-1 | once | TRBD2 | TGCGCCAGCAGTTCTAGCGGGGGGGCGGACAATGAGCAGTTCTTC | CASSSSGGADNEQFF
TRBJ2-7 | TRBV30 | NA | NA | TGTGCCTGGAGCTCAGGAGGGGGCCCGTACGAGCAGTACTTC | CAWSSGGGPYEQYF
TRBJ2-5 | TRBV7-8 | NA | TRBD2 | TGTGCCAGCAGCGCGGGGGGCTCCCGCAAAGAGACCCAGTACTTC | CASSAGGSRKETQYF
TRBJ2-3 | TRBV7-2 | NA | NA | TGTGCCAGCAGCCTGCCCCCGGCAGATACGCAGTATTTT | CASSLPPADTQYF
TRBJ2-7 | TRBV28 | few | NA | TGTGCCAGCAGTTTTCCAGGTCCCACATCCTACGAGCAGTACTTC | CASSFPGPTSYEQYF
TRBJ1-4 | TRBV7-2 | NA | TRBD1 | TGTGCCAGCAGCTTAGCGGGTCAGGGGGCGCGGGAAAAACTGTTTTTT | CASSLAGQGAREKLFF
TRBJ1-2 | TRBV11-2 | NA | TRBD1 | TGTGCCAGCAGCCTAATCCGGACAGGGGGTAACTATGGCTACACCTTC | CASSLIRTGGNYGYTF
TRBJ2-1 | TRBV19 | NA | TRBD2 | TGTGCCAGTAGTCCCCACGCTAGCGGGGGGGGTACAAATGAGCAGTTCTTC | CASSPHASGGGTNEQFF
TRBJ1-1 | TRBV30 | NA | NA | TGTGCCTGGAGTAGGAACAGGGAATGGAAAAACACTGAAGCTTTCTTT | CAWSRNREWKNTEAFF
TRBJ2-1 | TRBV5-6 | once | NA | TGTGCCAGCAGCTTCCCAGGAAACCGATACAATGAGCAGTTCTTC | CASSFPGNRYNEQFF
TRBJ2-2 | TRBV11-3 | few | NA | TGTGCCAGCAGCTCCTCCCGGGAGCTGTTTTTT | CASSSSRELFF
TRBJ1-2 | TRBV5-1 | once | TRBD1 | TGCGCCAGCAGCTTGACAGGGGGCTTAGGTGGCTACACCTTC | CASSLTGGLGGYTF